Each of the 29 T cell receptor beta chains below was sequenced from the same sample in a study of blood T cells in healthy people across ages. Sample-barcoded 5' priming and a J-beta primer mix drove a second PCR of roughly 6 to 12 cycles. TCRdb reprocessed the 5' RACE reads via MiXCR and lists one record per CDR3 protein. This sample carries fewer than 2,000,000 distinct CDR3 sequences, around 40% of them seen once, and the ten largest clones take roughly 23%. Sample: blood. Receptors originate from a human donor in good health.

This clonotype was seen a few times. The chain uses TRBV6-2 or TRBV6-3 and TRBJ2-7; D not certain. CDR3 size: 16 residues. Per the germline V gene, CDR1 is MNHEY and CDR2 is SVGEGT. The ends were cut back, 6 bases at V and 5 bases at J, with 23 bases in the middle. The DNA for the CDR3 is TGTGCCAGCAGAACCGGGCCCACCTTAACGGACCACGAGCAGTACTTC. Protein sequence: CASRTGPTLTDHEQYF.

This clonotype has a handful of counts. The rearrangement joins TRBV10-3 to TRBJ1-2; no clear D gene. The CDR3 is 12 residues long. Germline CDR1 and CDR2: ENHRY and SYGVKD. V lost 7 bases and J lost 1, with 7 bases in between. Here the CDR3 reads CAIMADNYGYTF. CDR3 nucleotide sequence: TGTGCCATCATGGCGGATAACTATGGCTACACCTTC.

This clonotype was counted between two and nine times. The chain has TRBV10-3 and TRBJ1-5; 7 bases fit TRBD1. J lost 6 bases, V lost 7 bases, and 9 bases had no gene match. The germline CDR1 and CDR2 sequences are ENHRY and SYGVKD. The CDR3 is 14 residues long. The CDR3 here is CAITSDRDGQPQHF. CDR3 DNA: TGTGCCATCACTTCAGACAGGGACGGTCAGCCCCAGCATTTT.

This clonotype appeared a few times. DNA of the CDR3: TGTGCCAGCAGTTTAGGCGGAGGAGGAAGGACTGAAGCTTTCTTT. Its protein product is CASSLGGGGRTEAFF. The chain recombines TRBV12-3 or TRBV12-4 with TRBJ1-1; no reliable D call. The CDR3 runs to 15 residues. V was shortened by 1 base and J by 5 bases, with 14 bases between the two germline ends.

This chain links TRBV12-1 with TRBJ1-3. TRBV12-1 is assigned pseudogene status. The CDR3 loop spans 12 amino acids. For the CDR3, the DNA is TGTGCCAGCAGCTCCCGCGGAAACACCATATATTTT. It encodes CASSSRGNTIYF.

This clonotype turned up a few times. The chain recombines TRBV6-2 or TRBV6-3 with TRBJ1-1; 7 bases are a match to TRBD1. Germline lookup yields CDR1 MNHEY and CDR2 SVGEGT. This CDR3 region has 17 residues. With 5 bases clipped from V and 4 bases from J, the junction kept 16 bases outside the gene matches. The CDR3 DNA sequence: TGTGCCAGCAGTCCTCCCAGGGGGGCTGTGTTGGGCACTGAAGCTTTCTTT. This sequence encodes CASSPPRGAVLGTEAFF.

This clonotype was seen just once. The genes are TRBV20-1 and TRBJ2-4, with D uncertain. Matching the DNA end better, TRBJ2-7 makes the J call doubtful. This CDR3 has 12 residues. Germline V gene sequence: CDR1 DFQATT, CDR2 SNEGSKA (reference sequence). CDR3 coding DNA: TGCAGTGCTAGGGGTTTTACCTACGAGCAGTACTTC. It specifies CSARGFTYEQYF.

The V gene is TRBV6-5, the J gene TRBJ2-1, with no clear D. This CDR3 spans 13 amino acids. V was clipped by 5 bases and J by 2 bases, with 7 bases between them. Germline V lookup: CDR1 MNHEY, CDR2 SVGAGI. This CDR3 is CASSRYTYNEQFF. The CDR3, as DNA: TGTGCCAGCAGTCGGTACACCTACAATGAGCAGTTCTTC.

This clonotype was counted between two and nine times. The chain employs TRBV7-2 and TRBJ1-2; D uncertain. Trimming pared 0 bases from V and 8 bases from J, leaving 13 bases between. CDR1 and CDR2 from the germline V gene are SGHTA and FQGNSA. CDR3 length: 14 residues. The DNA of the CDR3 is TGTGCCAGCAGCTTAGCGCTGAAGGCAGGAGGCTACACCTTC. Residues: CASSLALKAGGYTF.

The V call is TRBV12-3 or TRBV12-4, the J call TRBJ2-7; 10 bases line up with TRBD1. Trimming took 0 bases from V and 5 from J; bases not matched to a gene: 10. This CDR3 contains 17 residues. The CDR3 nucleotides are TGTGCCAGCAGTTTAGCGGCGATAGGGACAGGGGAGGACGAGCAGTACTTC. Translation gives CASSLAAIGTGEDEQYF.

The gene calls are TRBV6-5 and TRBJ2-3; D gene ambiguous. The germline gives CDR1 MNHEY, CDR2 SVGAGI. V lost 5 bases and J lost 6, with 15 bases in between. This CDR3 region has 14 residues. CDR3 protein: CASSDLSTEDTQYF. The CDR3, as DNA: TGTGCCAGCAGTGACCTTTCGACGGAGGATACGCAGTATTTT.

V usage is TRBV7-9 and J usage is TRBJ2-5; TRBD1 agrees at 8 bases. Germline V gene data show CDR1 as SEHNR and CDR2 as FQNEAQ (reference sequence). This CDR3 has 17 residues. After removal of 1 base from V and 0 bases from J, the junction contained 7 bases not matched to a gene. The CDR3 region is CASSLGRQGSYQETQYF. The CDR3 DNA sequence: TGTGCCAGCAGCTTAGGGCGACAGGGGTCGTACCAAGAGACCCAGTACTTC.

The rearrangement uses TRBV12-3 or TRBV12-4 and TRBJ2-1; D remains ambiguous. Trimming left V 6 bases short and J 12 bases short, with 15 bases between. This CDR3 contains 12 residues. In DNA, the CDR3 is TGTGCCAGCAGCCATTCAGGCCGCGGGCAGTTCTTC. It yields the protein CASSHSGRGQFF.

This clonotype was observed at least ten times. For the CDR3, the DNA is TGCAGTGCTAGAGATTGGACAGGTGACTCCTACGAGCAGTACTTC. Translating gives CSARDWTGDSYEQYF. The chain couples TRBV20-1 to TRBJ2-7, with 7 positions matching TRBD1. Germline CDR1 and CDR2: DFQATT and SNEGSKA (reference sequence). There are 15 residues in the CDR3. The J segment lost 0 bases and the V segment lost 0 bases, leaving 5 bases of the junction unmatched.

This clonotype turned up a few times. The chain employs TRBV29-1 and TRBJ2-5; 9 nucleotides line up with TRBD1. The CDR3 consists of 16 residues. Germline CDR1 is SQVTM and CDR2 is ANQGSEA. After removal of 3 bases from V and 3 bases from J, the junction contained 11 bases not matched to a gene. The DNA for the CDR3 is TGCAGCGTTGACCACCTACCGGGACAGGGTAAAGAGACCCAGTACTTC. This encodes CSVDHLPGQGKETQYF.

The CDR3 DNA is TGTGCCAGCACCCTCAGCTTGAGGACTGAAGCTTTCTTT. This gives the protein CASTLSLRTEAFF. This chain connects TRBV12-3 or TRBV12-4 to TRBJ1-1; D is unresolved. Trimming took 7 bases from V and 5 from J, leaving 14 bases between them. The CDR3 extends over 13 amino acids.

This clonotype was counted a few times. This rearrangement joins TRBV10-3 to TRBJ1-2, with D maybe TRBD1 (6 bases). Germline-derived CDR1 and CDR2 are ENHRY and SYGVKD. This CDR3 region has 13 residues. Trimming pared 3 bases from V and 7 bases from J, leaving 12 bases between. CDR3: CAISDQGLAGYTF. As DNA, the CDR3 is TGTGCCATCAGTGATCAGGGGTTGGCTGGCTACACCTTC.

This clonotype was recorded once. In nucleotides, the CDR3 is TGTGCCACCGCCCTGGGAGATACCTATGGCTACACCTTC. It yields the protein CATALGDTYGYTF. The chain links TRBV2 to TRBJ1-2; D gene unclear. From germline, CDR1 is SNHLY and CDR2 FYNNEI. There are 13 residues in the CDR3. Trimming took 10 bases from V and 4 from J, leaving 16 bases between them.

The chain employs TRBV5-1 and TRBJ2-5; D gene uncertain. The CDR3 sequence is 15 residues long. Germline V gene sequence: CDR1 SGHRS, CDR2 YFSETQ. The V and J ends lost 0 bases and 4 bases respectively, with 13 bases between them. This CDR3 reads CASSLGAVGRETQYF. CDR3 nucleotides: TGCGCCAGCAGCTTGGGCGCAGTTGGAAGAGAGACCCAGTACTTC. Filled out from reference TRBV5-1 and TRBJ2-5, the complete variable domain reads KAGVTQTPRYLIKTRGQQVTLSCSPISGHRSVSWYQQTPGQGLQFLFEYFSETQRNKGNFPGRFSGRQFSNSRSEMNVSTLELGDSALYLCASSLGAVGRETQYFGPGTRLLVL.

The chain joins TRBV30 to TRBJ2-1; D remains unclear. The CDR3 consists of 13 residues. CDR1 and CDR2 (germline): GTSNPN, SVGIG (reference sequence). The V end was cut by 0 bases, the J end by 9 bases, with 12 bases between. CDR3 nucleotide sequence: TGTGCCTGGAGTGTAGGTGTGCAGAGTGAGCAGTTCTTC. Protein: CAWSVGVQSEQFF.

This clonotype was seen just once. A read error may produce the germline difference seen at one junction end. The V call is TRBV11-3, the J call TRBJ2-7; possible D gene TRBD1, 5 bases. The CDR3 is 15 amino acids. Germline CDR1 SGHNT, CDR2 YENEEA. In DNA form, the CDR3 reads TGTGCCTGCAGCTTAGCCCCTGACAGATTCTACGAGCAGTACTTC. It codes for CACSLAPDRFYEQYF. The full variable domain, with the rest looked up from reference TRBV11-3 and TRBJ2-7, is EAGVVQSPRYKIIEKKQPVAFWCNPISGHNTLYWYLQNLGQGPELLIRYENEEAVDDSQLPKDRFSAERLKGVDSTLKIQPAELGDSAVYLCACSLAPDRFYEQYFGPGTRLTVT.

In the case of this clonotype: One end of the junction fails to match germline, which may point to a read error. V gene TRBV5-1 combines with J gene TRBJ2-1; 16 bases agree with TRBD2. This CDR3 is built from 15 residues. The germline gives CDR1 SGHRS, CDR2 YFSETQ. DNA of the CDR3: TGCGCCGGCAGCCAAGGGACTAGCGGGGGGGATGAGCAGTTCTTC. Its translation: CAGSQGTSGGDEQFF.

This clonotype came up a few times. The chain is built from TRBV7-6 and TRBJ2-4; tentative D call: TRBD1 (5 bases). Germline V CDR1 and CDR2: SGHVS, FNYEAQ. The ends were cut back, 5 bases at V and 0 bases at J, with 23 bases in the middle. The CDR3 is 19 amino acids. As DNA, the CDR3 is TGTGCCAGCAGCCCCTTTAAAAGCAGGGTAACCTTAGCCAAAAACATTCAGTACTTC. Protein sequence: CASSPFKSRVTLAKNIQYF.

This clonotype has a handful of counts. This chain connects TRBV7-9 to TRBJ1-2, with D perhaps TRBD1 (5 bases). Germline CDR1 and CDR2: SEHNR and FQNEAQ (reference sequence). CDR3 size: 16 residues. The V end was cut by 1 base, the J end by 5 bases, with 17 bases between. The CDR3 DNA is TGTGCCAGCAGCTTAGGTCATACCGTCGGGGGTTATGGCTACACCTTC. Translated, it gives CASSLGHTVGGYGYTF.

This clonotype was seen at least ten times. In nucleotides, the CDR3 is TGTGCCAGCAGCATAGGACCTAACTATGGCTACACCTTC. Its translation: CASSIGPNYGYTF. The chain has TRBV7-6 and TRBJ1-2; D remains ambiguous. Trimming took off 5 bases at V and 0 bases at J, with 7 bases between the two ends. The CDR3 has 13 amino acids. Per the germline V gene, CDR1 is SGHVS and CDR2 is FNYEAQ.

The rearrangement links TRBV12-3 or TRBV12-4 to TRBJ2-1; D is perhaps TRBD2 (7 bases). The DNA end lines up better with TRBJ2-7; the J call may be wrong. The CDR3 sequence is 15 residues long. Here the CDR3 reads CASSVIGGPYNEQYF. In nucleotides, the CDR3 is TGTGCCAGCAGTGTTATCGGGGGGCCATACAATGAGCAGTACTTC.

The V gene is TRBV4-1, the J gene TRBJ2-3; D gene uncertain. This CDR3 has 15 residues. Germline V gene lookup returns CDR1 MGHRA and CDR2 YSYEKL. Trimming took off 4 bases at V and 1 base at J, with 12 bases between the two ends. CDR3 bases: TGCGCCAGCAGCCCCCCAGGAGTTCGCACAGATACGCAGTATTTT. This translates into CASSPPGVRTDTQYF.

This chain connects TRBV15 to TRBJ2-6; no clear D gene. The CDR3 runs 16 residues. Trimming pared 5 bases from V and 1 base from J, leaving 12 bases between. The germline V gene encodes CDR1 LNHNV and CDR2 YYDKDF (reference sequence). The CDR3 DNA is TGTGCCACCAGCGCCTATGGGCCATCTGGGGCCAACGTCCTGACTTTC. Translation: CATSAYGPSGANVLTF. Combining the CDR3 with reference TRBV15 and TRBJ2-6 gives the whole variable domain DAMVIQNPRYQVTQFGKPVTLSCSQTLNHNVMYWYQQKSSQAPKLLFHYYDKDFNNEADTPDNFQSRRPNTSFCFLDIRSPGLGDTAMYLCATSAYGPSGANVLTFGAGSRLTVL.

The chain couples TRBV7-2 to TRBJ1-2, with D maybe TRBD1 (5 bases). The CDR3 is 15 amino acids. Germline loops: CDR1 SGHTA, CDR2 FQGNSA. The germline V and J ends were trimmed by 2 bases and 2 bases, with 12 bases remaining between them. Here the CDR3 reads CASSLRGGANYGYTF. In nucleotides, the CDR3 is TGTGCCAGCAGCTTAAGAGGAGGGGCGAACTATGGCTACACCTTC. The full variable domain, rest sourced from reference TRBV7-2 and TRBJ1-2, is GAGVSQSPSNKVTEKGKDVELRCDPISGHTALYWYRQSLGQGLEFLIYFQGNSAPDKSGLPSDRFSAERTGGSVSTLTIQRTQQEDSAVYLCASSLRGGANYGYTFGSGTRLTVV.